This is a list of T cell receptor beta chains from one sample in a study of T cells in Graves' hyperthyroidism and ophthalmopathy. MiXCR was run by TCRdb on the multiplex PCR reads, yielding one entry per CDR3 protein. The table shows about 610,000 distinct CDR3 sequences, with 46% occurring only once. The sample taken for sequencing was peripheral blood or thyroid tissue (not recorded which). The receptors derive from a woman aged 18-29 years with Graves' hyperthyroidism. Both conserved end residues are part of each CDR3. The D gene is left open where the match is weak. Expanded clones get a size class; other rows say once, few or many, or leave the size out.

>TRBJ1-4|NA|many|TRBV12-3/TRBV12-4
TGTGCCAGCAGAACCTCCGATAATGAAAAACTGTTTTTT
CASRTSDNEKLFF
>TRBJ2-2|NA|many|TRBV11-1
TGTGCCAGCAGCTTAGCTCCCACCGGGGAGCTGTTTTTT
CASSLAPTGELFF
>TRBJ1-1|NA|NA|TRBV2
TGTGCCAGCGGGCCCACTGAAGCTTTCTTT
CASGPTEAFF
>TRBJ1-1|TRBD1|many|TRBV7-3
TGTGCCAGCAGCCGAGGGGGCCTGAACACTGAAGCTTTCTTT
CASSRGGLNTEAFF
>TRBJ1-6|NA|NA|TRBV20-1
TGCAGTGCTAGAGGGGAACAGGAGATTTATCCACCCCTCCACTTT
CSARGEQEIYPPLHF
>TRBJ2-7|NA|many|TRBV9
TGTGCCAGCAGCGCCTCCGTTGGGGGAGCTTCCGAGCAGTACTTC
CASSASVGGASEQYF
>TRBJ2-6|TRBD2|few|TRBV7-9
TGTGCCAGCAGCTTAAGGCTAGCGGGAGCCAACGTCCTGACTTTC
CASSLRLAGANVLTF
>TRBJ2-7|TRBD2|NA|TRBV29-1
TGCAGCGTTGAAGTAGCGGGAACTTTCTACGAGCAGTACTTC
CSVEVAGTFYEQYF
>TRBJ2-1|TRBD1|NA|TRBV5-1
TGCGCCAGCAGCTTGATCCGGGACAGGGGATCCAATGAGCAGTTCTTC
CASSLIRDRGSNEQFF
>TRBJ2-6|TRBD1|NA|TRBV6-1
TGTGCCAGCAGTGAAAGCACCGGGACAGGGCTCTCTGGGGCCAACGTCCTGACTTTC
CASSESTGTGLSGANVLTF
>TRBJ2-2|NA|NA|TRBV6-4
TGTGCCAGCAGTACGTCCCGGCGGGACACCGGGGAGCTGTTTTTT
CASSTSRRDTGELFF
>TRBJ2-2|NA|few|TRBV9
TGTGCCAGCAGCCCTCAGGACGGACTGAACACCGGGGAGCTGTTTTTT
CASSPQDGLNTGELFF
>TRBJ2-7|TRBD2|NA|TRBV10-3
TGTGCCTCAAATTCAAGGACTAGCGGATCCTACGAGCAGTACTTC
CASNSRTSGSYEQYF
>TRBJ2-7|TRBD1|NA|TRBV3-1
TGTGCCAGCAGCCGCGATTACAGGGGGAACGAGCAGTACTTC
CASSRDYRGNEQYF
>TRBJ1-2|NA|NA|TRBV19
TGTGCCAGTAGTATTTTGGGGGGGAAAGACTATGGCTACACCTTC
CASSILGGKDYGYTF
>TRBJ1-1|NA|many|TRBV25-1
TGTGCCAGCAGTGAATCTGACAGAGAAGCTTTCTTT
CASSESDREAFF